The clone carrying this T cell receptor beta chain appeared a few times. Antigen unknown. The entry originates in a study of T-cell memory formation after mild COVID-19. Overall study findings and caveats: Researchers report contracting CD4+ clones mostly in CM and EM, with CD8+ clones in EMRA.

Germline V CDR1 and CDR2: ENHRY, SYGVKD. The germline V and J ends were trimmed by 8 bases and 1 base, with 14 bases remaining between them. The CDR3 covers 14 residues. UMIs and sample barcodes were carried by the TCR alpha and TCR beta cDNA libraries that 5'RACE produced using constant-segment primers. MiXCR was run by TCRdb on the 5' RACE reads, yielding one entry per CDR3 protein. The data contain just over 150,000 distinct CDR3 sequences, roughly 31% of them singletons. Sample: PBMCs or a T cell subset sorted from them (not recorded which). The clonotype comes from an adult woman who had mild COVID-19 (a few samples of this study predate the infection). Cell type and time point are not known. The rearrangement joins TRBV10-3 to TRBJ1-1, with a tentative D call TRBD1 (6 bases). The CDR3 region is CAILPDRSNTEAFF. DNA of the CDR3: TGTGCCATCCTCCCGGACAGATCGAACACTGAAGCTTTCTTT.